The sequence of this T cell receptor (beta chain) was determined in a study of cytomegalovirus exposure and HLA in healthy donors. Study-wide findings and caveats: One cluster of highly shared sequence variants probably arose as a sequencing artifact. High sensitivity and specificity were reportedly achieved when the classifier diagnosed cytomegalovirus status.

With 60 Vbeta and 13 Jbeta primers, the PCR was carried out. TCRdb's table, derived via immunoSEQ multiplex PCR, lists solely in-frame clones and lacks some. This sample has 100,000 to 150,000 clones, with over 75% found just once. Concerning this clone itself: Its antigen is unidentified.

Germline CDR1 reads SGHTA; CDR2 reads FQGNSA. V was shortened by 4 bases and J by 0 bases, with 7 bases between the two germline ends. The CDR3 spans 14 residues. The rearrangement uses TRBV7-2 and TRBJ2-1; D is unresolved. The sequenced sample consisted of PBMCs. The sequence came from a man aged 30 to 39 in good health and CMV-seronegative. The CDR3 here is CASSSSGSYNEQFF. The CDR3 nucleotides are TGTGCCAGCAGCTCCTCGGGCTCCTACAATGAGCAGTTCTTC.